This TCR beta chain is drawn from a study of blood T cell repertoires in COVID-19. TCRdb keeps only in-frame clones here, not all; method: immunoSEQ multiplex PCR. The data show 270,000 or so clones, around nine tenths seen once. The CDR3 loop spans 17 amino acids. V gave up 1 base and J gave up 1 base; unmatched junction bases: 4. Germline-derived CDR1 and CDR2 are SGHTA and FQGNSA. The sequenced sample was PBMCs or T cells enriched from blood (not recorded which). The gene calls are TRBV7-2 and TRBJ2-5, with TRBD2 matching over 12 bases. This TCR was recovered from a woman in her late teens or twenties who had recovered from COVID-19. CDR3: CASSLVASGGAQETQYF. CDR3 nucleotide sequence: TGTGCCAGCAGCTTAGTTGCTAGCGGGGGGGCCCAAGAGACCCAGTACTTC.